This T cell receptor beta chain appears in the sequencing data of a study of early T cells in non-severe SARS-CoV-2 infection. The CDR3 spans 13 residues. Germline V gives CDR1 LGHDT, CDR2 YNNKEL (reference sequence). V lost 4 bases to trimming and J lost 5 bases, with 12 bases between them. TCRdb re-called the 5' RACE reads with MiXCR, one entry per CDR3 protein. The sample lists 90,000 or so distinct CDR3 sequences; more than 12% were seen once. Material for sequencing was whole blood. The TCR originated in an adult who was a healthcare worker with PCR-confirmed SARS-CoV-2 infection or an uninfected control (not recorded which). The chain employs TRBV3-1 and TRBJ2-7; D perhaps matches TRBD2 (5 bases). The CDR3 region is CASSPDPGNEQYF. As DNA, the CDR3 is TGTGCCAGCAGCCCGGACCCCGGGAACGAGCAGTACTTC.